This passage covers 30 T cell receptor beta chains from one sample sequenced in a study of metastatic and nonmetastatic thyroid tumors. TCRdb re-clonotyped the PCR reads via MiXCR. The table lists roughly 15,000 clones, 25% to 30% of them singletons. Patients underwent thyroid surgery, and none had received any treatment before it. Material for sequencing was tumor tissue. These receptors were collected from a male donor with papillary thyroid cancer or a benign thyroid nodule (not recorded which). Some clones in this sample may be carry-over from other donors' samples.

This chain uses TRBV18 with TRBJ2-7, with a possible D match to TRBD2 (5 bases). Trimming removed 5 bases at V and 0 bases at J, with 11 bases between. This CDR3 comprises 14 residues. The germline V gene encodes CDR1 KGHSH and CDR2 LQKENI. In nucleotides, the CDR3 is TGTGCCAGCTCAGGGAGATTGAGCTCCTACGAGCAGTACTTC. This codes for CASSGRLSSYEQYF.

By share, this clone counts as medium-sized. The rearrangement joins TRBV6-2 or TRBV6-3 to TRBJ2-1; D perhaps matches TRBD2 (6 bases). The length of the CDR3 is 13 residues. Deletions cut 2 bases from V and 4 bases from J, with 6 bases between. Germline V gives CDR1 MNHEY, CDR2 SVGEGT. CDR3 protein: CASSYGGYNEQFF. The CDR3 DNA is TGTGCCAGCAGTTACGGGGGGTACAATGAGCAGTTCTTC.

The chain joins TRBV30 to TRBJ1-5; no firm D call. Germline V CDR1 and CDR2: GTSNPN, SVGIG (reference sequence). V lost 0 bases and J 1 base, leaving 4 bases between the germline ends. The CDR3 runs to 13 residues. The CDR3 loop reads CAWSVGSNQPQHF. For the CDR3, the DNA is TGTGCCTGGAGTGTAGGGAGCAATCAGCCCCAGCATTTT.

By proportion, this clone is medium-sized. The chain carries TRBV27 and TRBJ2-1; D possibly corresponds to TRBD2 (5 bases). The germline V gene has CDR1 MNHEY and CDR2 SMNVEV (reference sequence). The V end lost 4 bases, the J end lost 8 bases, and 21 bases lay between the germline ends. This CDR3 contains 16 residues. CDR3 bases: TGTGCCAGCAGTTCCCCGGGGTCCAGGTTTCGTTATGAGCAGTTCTTC. It translates to CASSSPGSRFRYEQFF.

This clone was seen at least ten times. V gene TRBV9 combines with J gene TRBJ2-3; no firm D call. CDR3 length: 14 residues. Germline V gene data show CDR1 as SGDLS and CDR2 as YYNGEE. V gave up 0 bases and J gave up 3 bases, with 8 bases separating them. The CDR3 protein is CASSVDVRTDTQYF. CDR3 sequence (DNA): TGTGCCAGCAGCGTAGACGTGAGGACAGATACGCAGTATTTT.

The chain employs TRBV11-1 and TRBJ2-7; a possible D gene is TRBD1 (6 bases). The CDR3 is made up of 16 amino acids. Per the germline V gene, CDR1 is SGHAT and CDR2 is FQDESV (reference sequence). V lost 5 bases and J 1 base, leaving 18 bases between the germline ends. CDR3 sequence reads: CASSPPGQYRSYEQYF. The CDR3 region has the DNA TGTGCCAGCAGCCCACCTGGACAGTATCGTTCCTACGAGCAGTACTTC.

The chain carries TRBV20-1 and TRBJ1-3; TRBD1 might be the D (5 bases). CDR3 length equals 15 residues. CDR1 DFQATT and CDR2 SNEGSKA come from the germline V gene (reference sequence). V lost 3 bases and J 0 bases, leaving 12 bases between the germline ends. CDR3 in amino acids: CSARGDGSSGNTIYF. In DNA, the CDR3 is TGCAGTGCTAGGGGGGATGGGAGCTCTGGAAACACCATATATTTT.

The V call is TRBV11-2, the J call TRBJ2-5, with D possibly called TRBD1 or TRBD2 (5 bases each). This CDR3 comprises 15 residues. Germline V gives CDR1 SGHAT, CDR2 FQNNGV. Trimming took 4 bases from V and 5 from J, leaving 17 bases between them. The CDR3 loop reads CASSWGPAALETQYF. As DNA, the CDR3 is TGTGCCAGCAGCTGGGGACCAGCGGCATTGGAGACCCAGTACTTC.

This sequence joins TRBV11-1 and TRBJ2-7, with TRBD1 identical over 7 bases. With V trimmed by 0 bases and J by 1 base, 6 bases remained unmatched. The CDR3 length is 16 residues. The germline V gene encodes CDR1 SGHAT and CDR2 FQDESV (reference sequence). The CDR3 coding sequence is TGTGCCAGCAGCTTAGCAGGGCAGGGGGTATCCTACGAGCAGTACTTC. Amino acids: CASSLAGQGVSYEQYF.

The CDR3 DNA reads TGTGCCAGCAGTTCGATGGGAAGCGAGAGTGGCTACACCTTC. Translation: CASSSMGSESGYTF. The rearrangement joins TRBV6-1 to TRBJ1-2; no firm D call. Germline values: CDR1 MNHNS, CDR2 SASEGT. V gave up 5 bases and J gave up 7 bases, with 17 bases separating them. CDR3 length equals 14 residues.

This rearrangement joins TRBV5-6 to TRBJ2-3; D unresolved. This CDR3 has 12 amino acids. CDR1 and CDR2 (germline): SGHDT, YYEEEE. Trimming took 1 base from V and 10 from J, leaving 10 bases between them. DNA of the CDR3: TGTGCCAGCAGCTTGTTTCCCACCGCGCAGTATTTT. It specifies CASSLFPTAQYF.

This chain uses TRBV9 with TRBJ2-7; TRBD2 aligns across 10 bases. The CDR3 spans 16 residues. V gave up 4 bases and J gave up 5 bases; unmatched junction bases: 12. Germline CDR1 SGDLS, CDR2 YYNGEE. For the CDR3, the DNA is TGTGCCAGCAGCTCGGGACTAGTTACTAGCGGGGACGAGCAGTACTTC. Its translation is CASSSGLVTSGDEQYF.

The V gene is TRBV5-1, the J gene TRBJ1-2; D not certain. Germline lookup yields CDR1 SGHRS and CDR2 YFSETQ. The CDR3 loop spans 14 amino acids. Trimming shortened V by 3 bases and J by 0 bases, and 9 bases separated the two germline ends. The CDR3 loop is CASSSDWTNYGYTF. The CDR3 coding sequence is TGCGCCAGCAGCTCGGACTGGACTAACTATGGCTACACCTTC.

The chain employs TRBV11-1 and TRBJ2-1, with 8 bases lining up with TRBD2. Trimming removed 4 bases from V and 6 bases from J; junction bases left unmatched: 8. CDR1 is SGHAT, CDR2 FQDESV, per germline (reference sequence). The CDR3 length is 15 residues. In nucleotides, the CDR3 is TGTGCCAGCAGCTGGAGCGGGAGCGAGGCCAATGAGCAGTTCTTC. This sequence encodes CASSWSGSEANEQFF.

This sequence joins TRBV20-1 and TRBJ1-2; D is unresolved. The CDR3 runs to 14 residues. The V gene lost 6 bases and the J gene lost 5 bases, with 19 bases spanning the gap. Germline V gene sequence: CDR1 DFQATT, CDR2 SNEGSKA (reference sequence). CDR3 DNA sequence: TGCAGTGCCACCTCACCCCCTACGGGTTATGGCTACACCTTC. This codes for CSATSPPTGYGYTF.

As to this clone: This same CDR3 is encoded by further DNA sequences in the sample. The chain joins TRBV2 to TRBJ1-3, with 7 bases lining up with TRBD1. Germline V CDR1 and CDR2: SNHLY, FYNNEI. The CDR3 is 14 residues long. After removal of 9 bases from V and 1 base from J, the junction contained 6 bases not matched to a gene. The CDR3 DNA sequence: TGTGCCAGATCTACAGGGGATTCTGGAAACACCATATATTTT. Its translation is CARSTGDSGNTIYF.

This clone was found many times. The rearrangement links TRBV12-3 or TRBV12-4 to TRBJ1-5; possibly TRBD1 for D (5 bases). V dropped 7 bases and J dropped 4 bases, with 17 bases sitting between them. CDR3 length equals 15 residues. The CDR3 sequence is CASKPPGVVNQPQHF. In nucleotides, the CDR3 is TGTGCCAGCAAGCCCCCGGGGGTAGTTAATCAGCCCCAGCATTTT.

The chain uses TRBV20-1 and TRBJ2-7; 11 bases line up with TRBD2. Looked up from germline, CDR1 is DFQATT and CDR2 is SNEGSKA (reference sequence). The CDR3 covers 16 residues. Trimming removed 2 bases from V and 0 bases from J; junction bases left unmatched: 6. The CDR3 DNA reads as TGCAGTGCTAGACCGGGACTAGCGGTACACTCCTACGAGCAGTACTTC. Translating it yields CSARPGLAVHSYEQYF.

Only a few counts were recorded for this clone. One end of the junction fails to match germline, which may point to a read error. The genes are TRBV28 and TRBJ1-1, with no clear D. This CDR3 region has 12 residues. Per the germline V gene, CDR1 is MDHEN and CDR2 is SYDVKM. The CDR3 loop is CASNPRNSEASF. For the CDR3, the DNA is TGTGCCAGCAACCCCCGCAACTCTGAAGCTTCCTTT.

This clone came up a few times. The V and J genes are TRBV19 and TRBJ1-5; TRBD1 aligns across 7 bases. The CDR3 runs 14 residues. J lost 7 bases, V lost 10 bases, and 13 bases had no gene match. In germline, CDR1 is LNHDA, CDR2 SQIVND (reference sequence). DNA for the CDR3: TGTGCCACCACCCCCGGTCAGGGGGTCCAGCCCCAGCATTTT. Its translation: CATTPGQGVQPQHF. Full variable domain (remainder filled in from reference TRBV19 and TRBJ1-5): DGGITQSPKYLFRKEGQNVTLSCEQNLNHDAMYWYRQDPGQGLRLIYYSQIVNDFQKGDIAEGYSVSREKKESFPLTVTSAQKNPTAFYLCATTPGQGVQPQHFGDGTRLSIL.

The J gene is TRBJ1-1, the V gene TRBV20-1; D not resolved. V gave up 0 bases and J gave up 1 base, with 6 bases separating them. The CDR3 is 13 amino acids. Germline values: CDR1 DFQATT, CDR2 SNEGSKA (reference sequence). CDR3 sequence (DNA): TGCAGTGCTAGAGAAGACGGGAACACTGAAGCTTTCTTT. This encodes CSAREDGNTEAFF.

This clone was seen at least ten times. The chain has TRBV7-2 and TRBJ2-1; no clear D. This CDR3 comprises 14 residues. Germline CDR1 SGHTA, CDR2 FQGNSA. The V end lost 0 bases, the J end lost 6 bases, and 9 bases lay between the germline ends. In DNA form, the CDR3 reads TGTGCCAGCAGCTTAGCGGTGCCTGGCAATGAGCAGTTCTTC. Its protein product is CASSLAVPGNEQFF.

This clone was seen a few times. This chain uses TRBV6-1 with TRBJ1-2, with TRBD1 matching 9 bases. Unmatched junction bases numbered 8, after V lost 6 bases and J lost 6 bases. Germline lookup yields CDR1 MNHNS and CDR2 SASEGT. This CDR3 has 14 amino acids. CDR3 sequence reads: CASSPTGGGNGYTF. CDR3 bases: TGTGCCAGCAGCCCTACAGGGGGCGGTAATGGCTACACCTTC.

V and J are TRBV13 and TRBJ2-1; TRBD2 matches at 11 bases. The CDR3 sequence is 17 residues long. The germline gives CDR1 PRHDT, CDR2 FYEKMQ (reference sequence). With 7 bases clipped from V and 3 bases from J, the junction kept 11 bases outside the gene matches. The CDR3 is CASTDLAGGTGYNEQFF. The CDR3 nucleotides read TGTGCCAGCACAGACTTAGCGGGAGGGACTGGCTACAATGAGCAGTTCTTC.

This chain links TRBV11-2 with TRBJ2-7, with D unclear. CDR3 size: 12 residues. Trimming pared 5 bases from V and 6 bases from J, leaving 11 bases between. CDR1 is SGHAT and CDR2 is FQNNGV in the germline V gene. The CDR3 region is CASSTGPSEQYF. The CDR3 DNA is TGTGCCAGCAGCACTGGACCGAGCGAGCAGTACTTC. Together with reference TRBV11-2 and TRBJ2-7, the CDR3 gives the full variable domain: EAGVAQSPRYKIIEKRQSVAFWCNPISGHATLYWYQQILGQGPKLLIQFQNNGVVDDSQLPKDRFSAERLKGVDSTLKIQPAKLEDSAVYLCASSTGPSEQYFGPGTRLTVT.

The rearrangement links TRBV7-3 to TRBJ2-3, with D possibly matching TRBD2 (5 bases). V was clipped by 8 bases and J by 2 bases, with 14 bases between them. Germline assignment: CDR1 SGHTA and CDR2 FQGTGA. The CDR3 is 14 residues long. The CDR3 sequence: CASARGVNTDTQYF. In nucleotides, the CDR3 is TGTGCCAGCGCCCGGGGAGTGAACACAGATACGCAGTATTTT. Supplemented by reference TRBV7-3 and TRBJ2-3, the full variable domain reads GAGVSQTPSNKVTEKGKYVELRCDPISGHTALYWYRQSLGQGPEFLIYFQGTGAADDSGLPNDRFFAVRPEGSVSTLKIQRTERGDSAVYLCASARGVNTDTQYFGPGTRLTVL.

This clone was seen more than once but under ten times. The chain joins TRBV10-3 to TRBJ1-1; 11 nucleotides agree with TRBD1. This CDR3 has 14 amino acids. Germline V gene data show CDR1 as ENHRY and CDR2 as SYGVKD. V lost 6 bases, J lost 4 bases, and 4 bases stayed unmatched. This CDR3 reads CAIRADRGPTEAFF. The CDR3 DNA follows: TGTGCCATCAGGGCGGACAGGGGGCCCACTGAAGCTTTCTTT.

This clone was seen many times. V is TRBV5-1 and J is TRBJ1-5, with 7 bases identical to TRBD1. Germline CDR1 SGHRS, CDR2 YFSETQ. The CDR3 extends over 14 amino acids. V trimming: 6 bases; J trimming: 7 bases; junction bases outside the gene matches: 10. Here the CDR3 reads CASTNRDSVQPQHF. CDR3 nucleotides: TGCGCCAGCACGAACCGGGACAGCGTCCAGCCCCAGCATTTT.

V and J are TRBV6-1 and TRBJ2-2; 11 nucleotides line up with TRBD2. Looked up from germline, CDR1 is MNHNS and CDR2 is SASEGT. V was clipped by 5 bases and J by 9 bases; unmatched bases: 8. The CDR3 totals 15 residues. CDR3 sequence: CASSSYPSGRRELFF. Here the CDR3 DNA reads TGTGCCAGCAGTTCTTACCCTAGCGGGAGGCGGGAGCTGTTTTTT.

This clone is labeled as medium-sized. J is TRBJ2-7 and V is TRBV7-8; TRBD2 agrees at 8 bases. V trimming: 7 bases; J trimming: 6 bases; junction bases outside the gene matches: 14. From germline, CDR1 is SGHVS and CDR2 FQNEAQ. The CDR3 covers 15 residues. CDR3: CASIPPPSGRGEQYF. In nucleotides, the CDR3 is TGTGCCAGCATCCCGCCTCCCAGCGGGAGAGGCGAGCAGTACTTC.